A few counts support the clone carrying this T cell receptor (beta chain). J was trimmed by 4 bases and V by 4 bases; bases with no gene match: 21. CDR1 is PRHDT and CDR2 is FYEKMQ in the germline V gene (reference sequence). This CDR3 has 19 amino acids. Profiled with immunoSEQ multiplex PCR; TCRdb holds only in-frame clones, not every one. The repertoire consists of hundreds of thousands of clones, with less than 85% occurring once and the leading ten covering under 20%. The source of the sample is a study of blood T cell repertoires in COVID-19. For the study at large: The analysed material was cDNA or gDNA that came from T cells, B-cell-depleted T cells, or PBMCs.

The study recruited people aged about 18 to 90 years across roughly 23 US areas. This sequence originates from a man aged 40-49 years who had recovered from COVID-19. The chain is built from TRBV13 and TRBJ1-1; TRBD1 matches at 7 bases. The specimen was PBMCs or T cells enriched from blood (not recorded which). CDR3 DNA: TGTGCCAGCAGCTCAAAGGGACAGAGAGGGGCCGAAGGAGCCACTGAAGCTTTCTTT. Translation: CASSSKGQRGAEGATEAFF.